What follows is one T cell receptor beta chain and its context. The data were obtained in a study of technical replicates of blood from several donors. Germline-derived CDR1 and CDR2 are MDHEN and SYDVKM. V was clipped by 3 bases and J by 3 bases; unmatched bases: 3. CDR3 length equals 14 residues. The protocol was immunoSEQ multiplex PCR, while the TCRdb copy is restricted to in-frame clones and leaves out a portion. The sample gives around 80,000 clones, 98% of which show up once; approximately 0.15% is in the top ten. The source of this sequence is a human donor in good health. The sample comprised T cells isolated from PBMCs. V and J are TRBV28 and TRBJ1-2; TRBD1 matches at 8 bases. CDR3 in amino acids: CASSFGQGDYGYTF. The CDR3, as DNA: TGTGCCAGCAGTTTCGGACAGGGAGACTATGGCTACACCTTC.